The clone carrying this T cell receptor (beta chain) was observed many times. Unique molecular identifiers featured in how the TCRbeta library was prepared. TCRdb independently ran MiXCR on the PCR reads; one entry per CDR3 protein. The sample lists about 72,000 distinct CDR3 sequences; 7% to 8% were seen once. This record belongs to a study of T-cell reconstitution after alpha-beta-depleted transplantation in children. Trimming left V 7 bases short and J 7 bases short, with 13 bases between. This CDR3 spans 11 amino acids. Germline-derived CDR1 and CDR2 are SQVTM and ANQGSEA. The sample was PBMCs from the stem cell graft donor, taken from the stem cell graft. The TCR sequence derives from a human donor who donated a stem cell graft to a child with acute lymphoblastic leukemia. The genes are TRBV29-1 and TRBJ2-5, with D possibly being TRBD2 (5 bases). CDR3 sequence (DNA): TGCAGCGCCAGTCTAGGAGGGACCCAGTACTTC. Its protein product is CSASLGGTQYF.